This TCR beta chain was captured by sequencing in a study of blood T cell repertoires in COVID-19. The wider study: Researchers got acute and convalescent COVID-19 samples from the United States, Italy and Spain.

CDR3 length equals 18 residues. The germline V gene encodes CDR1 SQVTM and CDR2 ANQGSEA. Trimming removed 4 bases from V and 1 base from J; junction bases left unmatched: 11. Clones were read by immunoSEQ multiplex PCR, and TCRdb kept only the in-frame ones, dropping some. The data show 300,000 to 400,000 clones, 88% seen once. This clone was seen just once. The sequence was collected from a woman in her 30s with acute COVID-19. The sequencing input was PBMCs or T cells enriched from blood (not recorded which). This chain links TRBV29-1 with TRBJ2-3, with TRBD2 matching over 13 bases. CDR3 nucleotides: TGCAGCGTTGTAAGGAGACTAGCGGGGGGCCCTGGCACAGATACGCAGTATTTT. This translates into CSVVRRLAGGPGTDTQYF.